This TCR beta chain emerged from a study of neurological immune-mediated disorders. TCRdb reprocessed the 5' RACE reads via MiXCR and lists one record per CDR3 protein. The sample gives about 66,000 distinct CDR3 sequences, 4.8% of which show up once; roughly 2.4% is in the top ten. Germline V lookup: CDR1 MNHEY, CDR2 SVGAGI. This CDR3 contains 18 residues. Trimming removed 4 bases at V and 0 bases at J, with 16 bases between. This clonotype was counted many times. V and J are TRBV6-5 and TRBJ2-6; D not certain. Material for sequencing was PBMCs. This receptor was identified in a woman aged 70 to 79 with multiple sclerosis. The CDR3 nucleotides are TGTGCCAGCAGTTTGATGGACCAACCCTTCTCTGGGGCCAACGTCCTGACTTTC. As protein: CASSLMDQPFSGANVLTF.